A selection of T cell receptor beta chains follows, all from one sample in a study of OX40 agonist ivuxolimab in advanced cancers. Profiling relied on immunoSEQ multiplex PCR, and the TCRdb table lists in-frame clones only, not all of them. The sample carries under 20,000 clones, about 90% recorded once. Sequencing was performed on CD4+ or CD8+ T cells sorted from blood, taken in a trial of the OX40 agonist ivuxolimab. The receptors come from an adult with an advanced solid tumor such as melanoma, head and neck, liver or kidney cancer. The CDR3 runs from the conserved cysteine through the conserved F or W. D genes are given only for firm matches. The size field is filled for only some rows; it gives once, few, many or a size class.

V gene,D gene,clone size,J gene,CDR3 protein,CDR3 DNA
TRBV29-1,TRBD2,few,TRBJ2-1,CSLAGLANTNSYNEQFF,TGCAGCCTCGCGGGACTAGCGAATACTAACTCCTACAATGAGCAGTTCTTC
TRBV6-5,.,.,TRBJ2-2,CASSGLPDTGELFF,TGTGCCAGCAGTGGACTACCAGACACCGGGGAGCTGTTTTTT
TRBV27,TRBD2,.,TRBJ2-7,CASRTPSGRAYEQYF,TGTGCCAGCAGAACCCCCAGCGGGAGGGCGTACGAGCAGTACTTC
TRBV28,.,.,TRBJ2-7,CASSLRLGMTYEQYF,TGTGCCAGCAGTTTAAGGTTGGGGATGACCTACGAGCAGTACTTC
TRBV7-3,.,.,TRBJ2-2,CASSLAAAGELFF,TGTGCCAGCAGCTTAGCTGCGGCCGGGGAGCTGTTTTTT
TRBV6-5,TRBD2,.,TRBJ2-1,CASSRLAGAYNEQFF,TGTGCCAGCAGTCGACTAGCGGGTGCCTACAATGAGCAGTTCTTC
TRBV7-6,.,.,TRBJ1-2,CASTTGTGYGYTF,TGTGCCAGCACGACCGGGACCGGCTATGGCTACACCTTC
TRBV4-3,TRBD2,.,TRBJ2-1,CASSQDLGTSVEYEQFF,TGCGCCAGCAGCCAAGATTTAGGCACTAGCGTAGAATATGAGCAGTTCTTC
TRBV18,.,.,TRBJ2-7,CASSGEANYEQYF,TGTGCCAGCTCCGGCGAGGCGAACTACGAGCAGTACTTC
TRBV27,.,.,TRBJ2-1,CASSFFGSSYNEQFF,TGTGCCAGCAGTTTTTTCGGGAGCTCCTACAATGAGCAGTTCTTC
TRBV5-1,.,.,TRBJ2-7,CASSLASFGTYEQYF,TGCGCCAGCAGCTTGGCCTCTTTTGGTACCTACGAGCAGTACTTC
TRBV2,.,.,TRBJ1-1,CASSSTLEGFF,TGTGCCAGCAGCTCTACCCTTGAGGGTTTCTTT
TRBV25-1,TRBD2,once,TRBJ2-3,CASSGGLALDTQYF,TGTGCCAGCAGTGGGGGACTAGCGCTAGATACGCAGTATTTT
TRBV28,TRBD1,.,TRBJ2-7,CASSGQAYDGVEQYF,TGTGCCAGCAGTGGACAGGCCTACGATGGAGTGGAGCAGTACTTC
TRBV28,.,.,TRBJ1-2,CASSLSGNMGYTF,TGTGCCAGCAGTTTATCCGGGAATATGGGCTACACCTTC
TRBV7-8,.,.,TRBJ2-1,CASSLGTGPREQFF,TGTGCCAGCAGCTTAGGAACAGGGCCAAGGGAGCAGTTCTTC
TRBV2,TRBD2,.,TRBJ2-1,CASSPFAGGNEQFF,TGTGCCAGCAGTCCGTTTGCGGGGGGGAATGAGCAGTTCTTC
TRBV30,TRBD2,.,TRBJ2-1,CAWTLGVAGVYNEQFF,TGTGCCTGGACCCTAGGGGTTGCGGGAGTTTACAATGAGCAGTTCTTC
TRBV2,TRBD1,.,TRBJ2-2,CASRRGLTGELFF,TGTGCCAGCAGGAGGGGGCTCACCGGGGAGCTGTTTTTT
TRBV13,.,.,TRBJ2-3,CASSPNRVRADTQYF,TGTGCCAGCAGCCCTAACAGGGTGAGGGCAGATACGCAGTATTTT
TRBV27,.,.,TRBJ1-6,CASSPPPRTNYNSPLHF,TGTGCCAGCAGTCCTCCCCCGCGGACGAATTATAATTCACCCCTCCACTTT
TRBV29-1,.,.,TRBJ2-1,CSVGGWVSNEQFF,TGCAGCGTTGGGGGATGGGTCTCCAATGAGCAGTTCTTC
TRBV30,.,.,TRBJ2-5,CAWSGGAGETQYF,TGTGCCTGGAGTGGGGGGGCGGGGGAGACCCAGTACTTC
TRBV28,.,.,TRBJ2-1,CASSLAGYNEQFF,TGTGCCAGCAGTTTGGCGGGGTACAATGAGCAGTTCTTC
TRBV28,.,.,TRBJ2-3,CASSFKVGELTDTQYF,TGTGCCAGCAGTTTCAAGGTGGGGGAGCTGACAGATACGCAGTATTTT
TRBV6-5,.,.,TRBJ2-5,CASSYSARGQETQYF,TGTGCCAGCAGTTACTCGGCACGCGGGCAAGAGACCCAGTACTTC
TRBV6-1,.,.,TRBJ2-2,CASSELESTGELFF,TGTGCCAGCAGTGAACTGGAGTCCACCGGGGAGCTGTTTTTT
TRBV19,.,few,TRBJ1-2,CASSRGGHYGYTF,TGTGCCAGTTCCAGAGGGGGACATTATGGCTACACCTTC
TRBV6-6,TRBD2,.,TRBJ2-5,CASSYSPSGSQETQYF,TGTGCCAGCAGTTACTCTCCTAGCGGATCACAAGAGACCCAGTACTTC
TRBV2,TRBD1,.,TRBJ1-2,CASGTGTGANYGYTF,TGTGCCAGTGGGACCGGGACAGGAGCTAACTATGGCTACACCTTC
TRBV27,.,.,TRBJ1-2,CASSLRGGRGSVGYTF,TGTGCCAGCAGTTTACGGGGGGGCCGGGGGTCGGTTGGCTACACCTTC
TRBV7-8,.,.,TRBJ1-3,CASSLLQDSGNTIYF,TGTGCCAGCAGCTTACTACAGGACTCTGGAAACACCATATATTTT
TRBV9,TRBD2,once,TRBJ2-7,CASSVGLANEQYF,TGTGCCAGCAGCGTGGGACTAGCCAACGAGCAGTACTTC
TRBV9,.,.,TRBJ1-2,CASSVVTGSHGYTF,TGTGCCAGCAGCGTAGTTACAGGGTCCCATGGCTACACCTTC
TRBV7-3,TRBD2,.,TRBJ2-5,CASSSLAGDETQYF,TGTGCCAGCAGCTCGCTAGCGGGAGACGAGACCCAGTACTTC
TRBV7-8,.,.,TRBJ2-5,CASSFREGEYQETQYF,TGTGCCAGCAGCTTTAGGGAGGGGGAGTACCAAGAGACCCAGTACTTC
TRBV30,.,.,TRBJ2-3,CAWSLGAYTQYF,TGTGCCTGGAGTTTGGGAGCGTATACGCAGTATTTT
TRBV5-8,.,.,TRBJ1-5,CASSFIGDQPQHF,TGTGCCAGCAGCTTTATAGGGGATCAGCCCCAGCATTTT
TRBV5-4,TRBD1,.,TRBJ2-5,CASSFGTGGATETQYF,TGTGCCAGCAGCTTCGGGACAGGGGGCGCGACAGAGACCCAGTACTTC
TRBV6-5,.,.,TRBJ2-7,CASRSQISYEQYF,TGTGCCAGCAGGTCTCAGATTAGCTACGAGCAGTACTTC
TRBV4-1,.,medium-sized,TRBJ2-5,CASSGAVYQETQYF,TGCGCCAGCAGCGGAGCGGTGTACCAAGAGACCCAGTACTTC
TRBV27,.,.,TRBJ2-1,CASSFPGQYNEQFF,TGTGCCAGCAGTTTCCCTGGACAGTACAATGAGCAGTTCTTC
TRBV27,.,.,TRBJ2-7,CASSSSRDGLYYEQYF,TGTGCCAGCAGTTCCAGCCGAGACGGCCTCTACTACGAGCAGTACTTC
TRBV11-2,TRBD2,.,TRBJ2-1,CASSLGLATGEQFF,TGTGCCAGCAGCCTCGGACTAGCGACCGGTGAGCAGTTCTTC
TRBV7-9,.,.,TRBJ1-1,CASSHLNTEAFF,TGTGCCAGCAGCCATTTGAACACTGAAGCTTTCTTT
TRBV5-1,TRBD1,.,TRBJ1-4,CASSLDPLGQPLGSTNEKLFF,TGCGCCAGCAGCTTGGATCCCCTGGGACAGCCTTTGGGTTCAACTAATGAAAAACTGTTTTTT